Below, 23 T cell receptor beta chains from the same sample are listed, as sequenced in a study of technical replicates of blood from a few donors. TCRdb's table, derived via immunoSEQ multiplex PCR, lists solely in-frame clones and lacks some. The data contain 50,000 to 70,000 clones, about nine tenths of them singletons. The sample consisted of PBMCs. Receptor source: a human donor in good health. Some clones in this sample may be carry-over from other donors' samples.

The chain employs TRBV2 and TRBJ1-5; 11 bases are a match to TRBD1. Germline V gives CDR1 SNHLY, CDR2 FYNNEI. The CDR3 contains 15 residues. V shed 2 bases and J 8 bases; nucleotides not matched to a gene: 5. CDR3 in amino acids: CASSERTGGREPQHF. CDR3 in DNA: TGTGCCAGCAGTGAACGGACAGGGGGCCGGGAGCCCCAGCATTTT.

This chain links TRBV5-6 with TRBJ2-7; 7 positions agree with TRBD1. Germline V gene lookup returns CDR1 SGHDT and CDR2 YYEEEE. Unmatched junction bases numbered 6, after V lost 0 bases and J lost 12 bases. CDR3 length: 12 amino acids. CDR3 bases: TGTGCCAGCAGCTTGGCAGTGACAGGGTTGTACTTC. Its translation: CASSLAVTGLYF. Full variable domain (remainder filled in from reference TRBV5-6 and TRBJ2-7): DAGVTQSPTHLIKTRGQQVTLRCSPKSGHDTVSWYQQALGQGPQFIFQYYEEEERQRGNFPDRFSGHQFPNYSSELNVNALLLGDSALYLCASSLAVTGLYFGPGTRLTVT.

The chain combines TRBV29-1 with TRBJ2-2, with D possibly matching TRBD1 (6 bases). V was shortened by 4 bases and J by 3 bases, with 15 bases between the two germline ends. This CDR3 is built from 15 residues. From germline, CDR1 is SQVTM and CDR2 ANQGSEA. Here the CDR3 reads CSVVRGPGDTGELFF. The CDR3 region has the DNA TGCAGCGTTGTCAGGGGCCCCGGGGACACCGGGGAGCTGTTTTTT.

The J gene is TRBJ1-5, the V gene TRBV7-9; tentatively, D is TRBD1 (6 bases). The V gene lost 5 bases and the J gene lost 9 bases, with 17 bases spanning the gap. The germline gives CDR1 SEHNR, CDR2 FQNEAQ (reference sequence). CDR3 size: 14 residues. The CDR3 DNA follows: TGTGCCAGCAGCACCGGACAGTCCTTTCCGCCCCAGCATTTT. Its translation is CASSTGQSFPPQHF.

The rearrangement links TRBV5-1 to TRBJ2-3; the match to TRBD2 covers 13 bases. The V gene end was trimmed by 4 bases and the J gene end by 2 bases; junction bases not matched to a gene: 4. The germline CDR1 and CDR2 sequences are SGHRS and YFSETQ. This CDR3 contains 16 residues. The CDR3 DNA sequence: TGCGCCAGCAGCCCGGGACTAGCGGGGTCCACAGATACGCAGTATTTT. As protein: CASSPGLAGSTDTQYF.

The rearrangement links TRBV25-1 to TRBJ1-3; D might be TRBD1 (6 bases). Per germline, CDR1 MGHDK and CDR2 SYGVNS. The CDR3 spans 15 residues. The ends were cut back, 8 bases at V and 4 bases at J, with 18 bases in the middle. This chain's CDR3 is CASPHRAGAGNTIYF. For the CDR3, the DNA is TGTGCCAGCCCGCACAGGGCCGGCGCAGGAAACACCATATATTTT.

The chain joins TRBV7-2 to TRBJ1-5, with D perhaps matching TRBD1 (6 bases). This CDR3 has 13 amino acids. Germline assignment: CDR1 SGHTA and CDR2 FQGNSA. With 4 bases removed from V and 3 bases from J, the gap between germline ends came to 7 bases. CDR3 protein: CASSWGLNQPQHF. In DNA, the CDR3 is TGTGCCAGCAGCTGGGGGCTCAATCAGCCCCAGCATTTT.

The rearrangement joins TRBV6-5 to TRBJ2-7; 10 nucleotides agree with TRBD1. Germline V gene data show CDR1 as MNHEY and CDR2 as SVGAGI. Losses at the gene ends were 7 bases for V and 4 bases for J; bases not matched to a gene: 7. The CDR3 extends over 14 amino acids. The DNA of the CDR3 is TGTGCCAGCACTTCCGGGACAGGGGTATACGAGCAGTACTTC. This codes for CASTSGTGVYEQYF.

The rearrangement joins TRBV7-2 to TRBJ1-6, with a weak D call TRBD1 (6 bases). This CDR3 has 14 residues. Trimming removed 5 bases from V and 8 bases from J, with 13 bases in between. Germline CDR1 and CDR2: SGHTA and FQGNSA. The CDR3 spells CASSPGQPYSPLHF. In DNA form, the CDR3 reads TGTGCCAGCAGCCCCGGACAGCCTTATTCACCCCTCCACTTT.

The chain carries TRBV7-6 and TRBJ2-7, with 15 bases identical to TRBD2. CDR1 SGHVS and CDR2 FNYEAQ come from the germline V gene. The CDR3 consists of 19 residues. V trimming: 5 bases; J trimming: 0 bases; junction bases outside the gene matches: 11. CDR3 DNA sequence: TGTGCCAGCAGCACCGAACCGGGGACTAGCGGGGGGTCCTCCTACGAGCAGTACTTC. Amino acid sequence: CASSTEPGTSGGSSYEQYF.

This chain links TRBV7-3 with TRBJ2-6; D is unclear. This CDR3 is built from 15 residues. Between the trimmed V and J ends, which lost 1 base and 0 bases, there was a span of 4 bases. Germline loops: CDR1 SGHTA, CDR2 FQGTGA. CDR3 residues: CASSLRHSGANVLTF. The CDR3 DNA sequence: TGTGCCAGCAGCTTAAGGCACTCTGGGGCCAACGTCCTGACTTTC.

V usage is TRBV7-3 and J usage is TRBJ2-1; TRBD2 aligns across 7 bases. With V trimmed by 2 bases and J by 12 bases, 16 bases remained unmatched. CDR1 and CDR2 (germline): SGHTA, FQGTGA. This CDR3 is 16 amino acids long. Written as DNA, the CDR3 is TGTGCCAGCAGCTTACAACCAGCGGGGACCCAATCAGTGCAGTTCTTC. The encoded protein is CASSLQPAGTQSVQFF.

Only a few counts were recorded for this clone. The gene calls are TRBV9 and TRBJ2-1, with TRBD2 matching 7 bases. J gave up 8 bases and V 2 bases, and 7 bases lay outside the gene matches. The V gene's germline CDR1 is SGDLS and CDR2 YYNGEE. There are 14 residues in the CDR3. CDR3 sequence: CASSVWTSRYEQFF. As DNA, the CDR3 is TGTGCCAGCAGCGTCTGGACTAGTAGGTATGAGCAGTTCTTC.

The CDR3: CASRLAPSYEQYF. In DNA, the CDR3 is TGTGCCAGCAGACTAGCGCCATCCTACGAGCAGTACTTC. The chain is built from TRBV2 and TRBJ2-7; 7 positions match TRBD2. Germline V lookup: CDR1 SNHLY, CDR2 FYNNEI. V lost 6 bases and J lost 1; bases outside the gene matches: 3. This CDR3 is 13 amino acids long.

The chain joins TRBV29-1 to TRBJ2-1; 12 bases agree with TRBD2. The V and J ends lost 5 bases and 6 bases, in that order; junction bases with no gene match: 5. This CDR3 region has 14 residues. The germline V gene encodes CDR1 SQVTM and CDR2 ANQGSEA. In DNA form, the CDR3 reads TGCAGCGTTTCTAGCGGGGGGGCGGTCAATGAGCAGTTCTTC. Amino acids: CSVSSGGAVNEQFF.

The V call is TRBV19, the J call TRBJ1-2; a weak D match, TRBD1 (5 bases). Germline CDR1 is LNHDA and CDR2 is SQIVND (reference sequence). This CDR3 has 15 amino acids. V was clipped by 3 bases and J by 3 bases, with 14 bases between them. The DNA of the CDR3 is TGTGCCAGTAGTATCGGGGGGAAACAGGACTATGGCTACACCTTC. It translates to CASSIGGKQDYGYTF.

J is TRBJ1-5 and V is TRBV15, with no clear D. The V end lost 1 base, the J end lost 9 bases, and 10 bases lay between the germline ends. Germline CDR1 reads LNHNV; CDR2 reads YYDKDF (reference sequence). The CDR3 is made up of 13 amino acids. The CDR3 loop reads CATSRGGLRPQHF. The CDR3 DNA follows: TGTGCCACCAGCAGAGGAGGTTTGCGGCCCCAGCATTTT.

The chain is built from TRBV19 and TRBJ1-5; D is possibly TRBD1 (5 bases). Germline lookup yields CDR1 LNHDA and CDR2 SQIVND (reference sequence). The CDR3 is 15 residues long. V gave up 7 bases and J gave up 0 bases, with 13 bases separating them. The DNA of the CDR3 is TGTGCCAGTACCAGGGATCTCGTTAGCAATCAGCCCCAGCATTTT. This encodes CASTRDLVSNQPQHF.

The chain couples TRBV9 to TRBJ2-5; 10 bases map to TRBD2. This CDR3 contains 16 residues. The germline gives CDR1 SGDLS, CDR2 YYNGEE. Unmatched junction bases numbered 14, after V lost 7 bases and J lost 5 bases. The CDR3 is CASREGLAGVVETQYF. In DNA form, the CDR3 reads TGTGCCAGCCGAGAGGGGCTAGCGGGGGTGGTGGAGACCCAGTACTTC.

The CDR3 loop reads CASSEGTLNTEAFF. The CDR3 bases are TGTGCCAGCAGTGAAGGTACATTGAACACTGAAGCTTTCTTT. V is TRBV2 and J is TRBJ1-1; D is uncertain. The CDR3 has 14 residues. CDR1 is SNHLY, CDR2 FYNNEI, per germline. Deletions cut 1 base from V and 0 bases from J, with 6 bases between.

This rearrangement joins TRBV5-1 to TRBJ2-1, with a tentative D call TRBD2 (7 bases). With 4 bases removed from V and 2 bases from J, the gap between germline ends came to 13 bases. This CDR3 is built from 15 residues. Germline CDR1 is SGHRS and CDR2 is YFSETQ. In nucleotides, the CDR3 is TGCGCCAGCAGCAGGGGGGGCGAGCCCTACAATGAGCAGTTCTTC. This sequence encodes CASSRGGEPYNEQFF. Filled out from reference TRBV5-1 and TRBJ2-1, the complete variable domain reads KAGVTQTPRYLIKTRGQQVTLSCSPISGHRSVSWYQQTPGQGLQFLFEYFSETQRNKGNFPGRFSGRQFSNSRSEMNVSTLELGDSALYLCASSRGGEPYNEQFFGPGTRLTVL.

This chain uses TRBV5-1 with TRBJ2-1; 7 nucleotides align to TRBD2. Germline V gives CDR1 SGHRS, CDR2 YFSETQ. With V trimmed by 1 base and J by 4 bases, 5 bases remained unmatched. The CDR3 has 15 residues. CDR3 sequence (DNA): TGCGCCAGCAGCTTGATGGGAGGGCTGTACAATGAGCAGTTCTTC. Encoded protein: CASSLMGGLYNEQFF.

V gene TRBV5-1 combines with J gene TRBJ1-4; D is uncertain. Per germline, CDR1 SGHRS and CDR2 YFSETQ. V dropped 4 bases and J dropped 1 base, with 8 bases sitting between them. CDR3 length: 14 amino acids. The DNA of the CDR3 is TGCGCCAGCAGCCGGGGATTAACTAATGAAAAACTGTTTTTT. As protein: CASSRGLTNEKLFF. The whole variable domain, filled in from reference TRBV5-1 and TRBJ1-4, reads KAGVTQTPRYLIKTRGQQVTLSCSPISGHRSVSWYQQTPGQGLQFLFEYFSETQRNKGNFPGRFSGRQFSNSRSEMNVSTLELGDSALYLCASSRGLTNEKLFFGSGTQLSVL.